This T cell receptor beta chain originates from a study of T cells after yellow fever vaccination. Overall study: It was SMART-Seq v4 Ultra Low Input that prepared the fractions with low cell numbers.

The V gene end was trimmed by 1 base and the J gene end by 7 bases; junction bases not matched to a gene: 4. This CDR3 comprises 15 residues. Germline assignment: CDR1 MGHRA and CDR2 YSYEKL. MiXCR was run by TCRdb on the 5' RACE reads, yielding one entry per CDR3 protein. There are 450,000 to 550,000 distinct CDR3 sequences in the sample; about a fifth occur only once, and 16% lies in the top ten. The TCR originated in a man between 18 and 35 years old who received the YFV17D yellow fever vaccine. The material was PBMCs, obtained approximately 20 days after the first yellow fever vaccination. This chain links TRBV4-1 with TRBJ1-6; 7 bases agree with TRBD1. The CDR3 protein is CASSQGGQRNSPLHF. The CDR3 DNA sequence: TGCGCCAGCAGCCAAGGGGGACAGAGGAATTCACCCCTCCACTTT.